This T cell receptor (beta chain) came from a study of T cell changes during pregnancy in multiple sclerosis. TCRdb keeps only in-frame clones here, not all; method: immunoSEQ multiplex PCR. The sample has about 87,000 clones, around 93% seen once. CDR1 is SGHRS, CDR2 YFSETQ, per germline. Trimming cost V 3 bases and J 1 base; bases outside gene matches: 4. The CDR3 totals 15 residues. V gene TRBV5-1 combines with J gene TRBJ2-3, with 8 bases fitting TRBD1. This sequence originates from a female donor in good health, enrolled as a control in a pregnancy study. Sequenced here: peripheral blood, sampled in the third trimester of pregnancy. The CDR3 reads CASSSQGAGTDTQYF. CDR3 in DNA: TGCGCCAGCAGCTCTCAGGGGGCGGGCACAGATACGCAGTATTTT.